This TCR beta chain comes out of a study of T cells in Graves' hyperthyroidism and ophthalmopathy (dated by TCRdb to the late 2010s). About the investigation overall: Peripheral blood was collected at initial diagnosis, before any treatment. TCR V-J signatures able to tell the groups apart were searched for in a discovery cohort of approximately 95 patients, of whom 43 had Graves' ophthalmopathy and 55 to 60 had stable Graves' hyperthyroidism. The roughly 100 discovery patients were randomly divided into training and test sets at a 7:3 ratio. Thyroid tissue and blood T-cell repertoires from more than 5 Graves' hyperthyroidism patients were also compared in the study. According to the paper, TCR Vbeta CDR3 sequencing was carried out on approximately 140 peripheral blood samples, which came from fewer than 50 ophthalmopathy, around 74 hyperthyroidism and approximately 17 progressor patients. Once sampling was done, hyperthyroidism patients were given methimazole at a starting dose of 30 mg daily, whereas ophthalmopathy patients were given high-dose intravenous methylprednisolone. Whether ophthalmopathy could be predicted prospectively was tested in an independent validation cohort made up of about 18 hyperthyroidism patients plus 17 patients who later progressed to ophthalmopathy.

A patient counted as having stable Graves' hyperthyroidism if no progression to ophthalmopathy occurred over 18 months of follow-up. Hyperthyroidism patients were newly diagnosed, had a disease duration of under 2 months, and were aged 18 to 65 years. Exclusion was applied to patients with uncontrolled infections, other autoimmune diseases, pregnancy or lactation. Diagnoses were established on the basis of clinical symptoms, serum thyroxine and TRAb, thyroid ultrasound, and orbital computed tomography. PBMCs were separated from 10 ml of fresh peripheral blood using Ficoll-Paque density gradient centrifugation. Trizol reagent was used to extract total RNA, and RNA quality was then checked on an Agilent 2100 Bioanalyzer. What the authors observed across the whole study: Ophthalmopathy was separated from stable hyperthyroidism by a 13 V-J signature model, with about 86% sensitivity and about 81% specificity obtained in cross-validation and 80%/75% obtained in testing. Most expanded thyroid clonotypes (frequency above 0.001) were also detected in blood, suggesting blood repertoires may reflect thyroid immune responses. In validation, the model predicted progression to ophthalmopathy a median of approximately 6.3 months before onset, with approximately 70% sensitivity and roughly 79% specificity. Sample size was not statistically predetermined, and blinding of investigators to group allocation was not performed.

This clonotype was picked up many times. The antigen it binds to is not known. The input lacks base qualities; no much larger clone sits a single base away. The CDR3 measures 13 amino acids from cysteine to phenylalanine. Only the CDR3 portion is preserved as DNA: 39 bases, with reading frame beginning at the first base. Trimming takes 1 base from V and 7 bases from J, and the germline ends sit 11 bases apart. Reading the germline V gene gives CDR1 SGHNT and CDR2 YENEEA. TCR beta CDR3 regions were amplified from RNA transcripts. The first round of RT-PCR for the TCR CDR3 was performed with the HTBI primer set and the Qiagen OneStep RT-PCR kit. Libraries were constructed in a second round of multiplex PCR, after which size selection and purification were performed. Paired-end sequencing of the libraries was performed with 100 bp reads on an Illumina HiSeq2000. Under the source paper's analysis protocol: SOAPnuke was used to process the raw data, with reads discarded if the reads contained adapters or uncalled bases, had a mean Phred below 15, or lacked an exact constant-primer or identifier match. High-quality paired reads were merged using COPE v1.2.5, and each unique nucleotide sequence was defined as a clonotype. Clonotypes were aligned to IMGT TRBV, TRBD and TRBJ reference segments using MiTCR v1.1. The analysis was restricted to V-J combinations with a frequency above 0.0001, which together covered just over 98% of the repertoires. The TCS score was defined as the ratio of F50 (clonal expansion) to E x V (chaos), calculated using BLOSUM62-based TCRdist between CDR3 peptides within each V-J. Welch's t-statistics and random forest reduced around 520 V-J features to 13, which were used in a naive Bayes classifier (R e1071). TCRdb trimmed the raw reads at Q25, called clones with MiXCR and kept productive beta chains. Identical CDR3 proteins give one entry, which carries the most common genes and DNA. The V and J calls here are based on TCRdb, not the publication. The sample yields around 440,000 distinct CDR3 sequences; around 16% were counted once. The ten most abundant clones make up roughly 7.4% of the sample.

Sequenced sample: blood. The receptor chain draws on TRBV11-3 and TRBJ2-7; confidence is insufficient to name the D gene. This receptor was obtained from a woman in her late teens or twenties with Graves' hyperthyroidism. The nucleotide sequence reads as follows: TGTGCCAGCAGCTTAGCCTCCGCAAGGGAGCAGTACTTC. Its translation is CASSLASAREQYF.